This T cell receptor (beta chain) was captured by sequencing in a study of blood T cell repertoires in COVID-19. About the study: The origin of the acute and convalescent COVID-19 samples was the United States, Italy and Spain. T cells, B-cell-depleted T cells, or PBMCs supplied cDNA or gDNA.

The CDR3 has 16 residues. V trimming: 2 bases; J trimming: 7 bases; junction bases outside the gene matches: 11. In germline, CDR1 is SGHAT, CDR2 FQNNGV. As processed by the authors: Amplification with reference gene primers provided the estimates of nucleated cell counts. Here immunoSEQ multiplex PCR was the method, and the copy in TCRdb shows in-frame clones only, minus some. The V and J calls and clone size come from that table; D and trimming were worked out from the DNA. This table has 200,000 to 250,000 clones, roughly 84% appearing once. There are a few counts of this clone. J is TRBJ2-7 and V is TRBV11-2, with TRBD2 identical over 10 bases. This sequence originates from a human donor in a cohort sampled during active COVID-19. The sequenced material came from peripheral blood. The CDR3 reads CASSLWLAGDPGEQYF. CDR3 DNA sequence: TGTGCCAGCAGCTTATGGCTAGCGGGGGACCCGGGGGAGCAGTACTTC.